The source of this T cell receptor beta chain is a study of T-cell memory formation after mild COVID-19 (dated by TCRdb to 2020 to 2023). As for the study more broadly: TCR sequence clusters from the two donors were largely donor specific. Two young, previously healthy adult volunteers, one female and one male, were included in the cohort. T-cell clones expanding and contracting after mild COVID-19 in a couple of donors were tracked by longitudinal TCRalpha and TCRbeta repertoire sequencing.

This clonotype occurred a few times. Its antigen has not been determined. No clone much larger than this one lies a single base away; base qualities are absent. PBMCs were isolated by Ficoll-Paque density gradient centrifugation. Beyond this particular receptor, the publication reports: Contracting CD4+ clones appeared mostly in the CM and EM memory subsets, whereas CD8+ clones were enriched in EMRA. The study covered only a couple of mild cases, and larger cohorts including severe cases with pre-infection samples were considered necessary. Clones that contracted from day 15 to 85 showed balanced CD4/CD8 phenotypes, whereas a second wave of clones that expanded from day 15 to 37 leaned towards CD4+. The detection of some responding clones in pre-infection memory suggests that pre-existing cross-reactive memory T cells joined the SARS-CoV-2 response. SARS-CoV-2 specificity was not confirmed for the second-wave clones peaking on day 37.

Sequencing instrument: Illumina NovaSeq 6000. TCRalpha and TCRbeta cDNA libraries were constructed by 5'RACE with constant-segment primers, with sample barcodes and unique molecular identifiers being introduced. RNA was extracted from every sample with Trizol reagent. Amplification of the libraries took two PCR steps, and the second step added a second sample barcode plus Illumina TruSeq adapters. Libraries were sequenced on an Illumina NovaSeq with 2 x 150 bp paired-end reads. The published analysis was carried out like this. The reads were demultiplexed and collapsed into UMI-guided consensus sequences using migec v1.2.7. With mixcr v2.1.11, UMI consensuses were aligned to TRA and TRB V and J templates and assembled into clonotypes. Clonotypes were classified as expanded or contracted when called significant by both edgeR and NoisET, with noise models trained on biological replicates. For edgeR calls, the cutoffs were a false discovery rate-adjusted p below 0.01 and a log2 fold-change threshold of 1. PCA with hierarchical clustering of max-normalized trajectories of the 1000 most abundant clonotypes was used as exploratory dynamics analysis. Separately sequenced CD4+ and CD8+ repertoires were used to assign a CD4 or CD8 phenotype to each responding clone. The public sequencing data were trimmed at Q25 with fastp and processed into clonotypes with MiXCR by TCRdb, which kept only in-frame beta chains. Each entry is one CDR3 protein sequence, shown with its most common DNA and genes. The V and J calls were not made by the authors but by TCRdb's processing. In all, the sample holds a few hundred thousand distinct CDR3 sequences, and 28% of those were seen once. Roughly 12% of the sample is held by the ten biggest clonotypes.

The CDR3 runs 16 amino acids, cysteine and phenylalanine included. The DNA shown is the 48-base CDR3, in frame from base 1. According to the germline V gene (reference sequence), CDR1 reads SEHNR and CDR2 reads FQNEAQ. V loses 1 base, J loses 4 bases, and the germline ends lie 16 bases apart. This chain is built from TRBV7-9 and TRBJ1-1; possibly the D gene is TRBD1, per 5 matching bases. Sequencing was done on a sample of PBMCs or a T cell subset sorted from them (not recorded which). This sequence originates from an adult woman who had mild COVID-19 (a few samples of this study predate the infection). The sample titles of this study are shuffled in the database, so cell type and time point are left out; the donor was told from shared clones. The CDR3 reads CASSLVGGGGSTEAFF. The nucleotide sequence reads TGTGCCAGCAGCTTAGTTGGGGGTGGAGGCTCCACTGAAGCTTTCTTT.